In its sample, the clone carrying this T cell receptor beta chain was seen many times. Its target is unknown. Tregs were sorted as CD4+CD25+CD127-/low cells. Semi-nested PCR with Nested Universal Primer A followed constant-region reverse priming of full-length variable regions. Each CDR3 protein gets one entry after TCRdb re-called the 5' RACE reads with MiXCR. The data contain fewer than 12,000 distinct CDR3 sequences, 15% to 20% of them singletons. This CDR3 comprises 14 residues. Deletions cut 4 bases from V and 6 bases from J, with 12 bases between. Germline V gene lookup returns CDR1 MGHDK and CDR2 SYGVNS. Findings and caveats of the study: Tumor-infiltrating Treg TCR alpha and beta sequences overlapped most with tumor naive CD4+ T cells, then blood naive. Larger-cohort validation covered only one TCR beta V-J rearrangement. The TCR gene usage of tumor memory CD4+ T cells clustered together with blood and lymph node memory CD4+ cells and with lymph node naive CD4+ cells.

The chain combines TRBV25-1 with TRBJ2-2, with D perhaps matching TRBD1 (6 bases). The TCR was taken from a female donor with breast cancer. What was sequenced was Tregs sorted from a lymph node. CDR3 sequence: CASSALTGSGELFF. The CDR3 nucleotides read TGTGCCAGCAGTGCCCTGACAGGATCCGGGGAGCTGTTTTTT. Based on the CDR3 plus reference TRBV25-1 and TRBJ2-2, the full variable domain is EADIYQTPRYLVIGTGKKITLECSQTMGHDKMYWYQQDPGMELHLIHYSYGVNSTEKGDLSSESTVSRIRTEHFPLTLESARPSHTSQYLCASSALTGSGELFFGEGSRLTVL.